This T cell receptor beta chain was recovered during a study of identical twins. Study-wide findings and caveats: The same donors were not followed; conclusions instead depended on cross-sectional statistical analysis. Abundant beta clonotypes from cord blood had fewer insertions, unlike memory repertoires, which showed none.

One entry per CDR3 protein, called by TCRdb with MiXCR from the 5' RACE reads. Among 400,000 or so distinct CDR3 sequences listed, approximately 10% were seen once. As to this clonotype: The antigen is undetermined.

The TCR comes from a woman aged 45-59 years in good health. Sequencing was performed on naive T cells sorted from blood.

The chain's CDR3 is CASSADDYEQYF. The CDR3 bases are TGTGCCAGCTCAGCTGACGACTACGAGCAGTACTTC. The rearrangement joins TRBV18 to TRBJ2-7; D unclear. Germline-derived CDR1 and CDR2 are KGHSH and LQKENI. The CDR3 has 12 amino acids. V lost 5 bases and J 3 bases, leaving 8 bases between the germline ends.